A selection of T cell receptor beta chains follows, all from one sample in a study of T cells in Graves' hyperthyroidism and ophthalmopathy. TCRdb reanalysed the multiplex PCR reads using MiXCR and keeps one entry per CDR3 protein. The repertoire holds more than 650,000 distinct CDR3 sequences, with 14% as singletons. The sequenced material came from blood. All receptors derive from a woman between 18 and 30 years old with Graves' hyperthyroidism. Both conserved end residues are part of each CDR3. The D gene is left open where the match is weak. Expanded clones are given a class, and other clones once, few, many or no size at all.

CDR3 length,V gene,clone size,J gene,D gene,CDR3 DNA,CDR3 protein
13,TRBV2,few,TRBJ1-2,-,TGTGCCAGCAGTGAAACAGTTAACTATGGCTACACCTTC,CASSETVNYGYTF
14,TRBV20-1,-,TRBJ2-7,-,TGCAGTGCTCCCACTAGAGGACCTCACAATGAACAGTACTTC,CSAPTRGPHNEQYF
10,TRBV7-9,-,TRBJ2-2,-,TGTGCCGGGGACACCGGGGAGCTGTTTTTT,CAGDTGELFF
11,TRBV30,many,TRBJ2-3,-,TGTGCCTGGAGTGAACGAGATACGCAGTATTTT,CAWSERDTQYF
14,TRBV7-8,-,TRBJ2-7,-,TGTGCCAGCAGCTGGTACGGGGAGGCCTACGAGCAGTACTTC,CASSWYGEAYEQYF
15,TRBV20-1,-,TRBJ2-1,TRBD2,TGCAGTGCTAGAGATATAGCGGGTTATTACAATGAGCAGTTCTTC,CSARDIAGYYNEQFF
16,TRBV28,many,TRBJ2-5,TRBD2,TGTGCCAGCAGTTTACCCCGGTCCGGACTAGCACAGACCCAGTACTTC,CASSLPRSGLAQTQYF
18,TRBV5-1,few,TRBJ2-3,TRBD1,TGCGCCAGCAGCCTCGGGACAGGGGTTCGGAGTAGCACAGATACGCAGTATTTT,CASSLGTGVRSSTDTQYF
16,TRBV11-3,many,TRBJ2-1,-,TGTGCCAGCAGCTCTAAGCTACAGAGCTCCTACAATGAGCAGTTCTTC,CASSSKLQSSYNEQFF
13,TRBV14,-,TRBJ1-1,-,TGTGCCAGCAGCCAAGATTGGGTCACTGAAGCTTTCTTT,CASSQDWVTEAFF
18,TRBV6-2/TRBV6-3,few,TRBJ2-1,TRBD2,TGTGCCAGCAGTTATCCGCCAGGGGTGAGCGGGAGGGGGCTTGAGCAGTTCTTC,CASSYPPGVSGRGLEQFF
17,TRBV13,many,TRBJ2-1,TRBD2,TGTGCCAGCAGCCTAAGGACTAGCGGGAGCCCCTACAATGAGCAGTTCTTC,CASSLRTSGSPYNEQFF
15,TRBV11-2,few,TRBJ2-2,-,TGTGCCAGCAGCTTAGAGGGGGTGAACACCGGGGAGCTGTTTTTT,CASSLEGVNTGELFF
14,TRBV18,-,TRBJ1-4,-,TGTGCCAGCTCACCGGGACGGCGAAATGAAAAACTGTTTTTT,CASSPGRRNEKLFF
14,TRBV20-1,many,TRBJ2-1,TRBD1,TGCAGTGCTAGAGATTACGACAGGGACAATGAGCAGTTCTTC,CSARDYDRDNEQFF
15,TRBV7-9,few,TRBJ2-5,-,TGTGCCAGCAGCTTAACCGCCGGAGATTTTGAGACCCAGTACTTC,CASSLTAGDFETQYF